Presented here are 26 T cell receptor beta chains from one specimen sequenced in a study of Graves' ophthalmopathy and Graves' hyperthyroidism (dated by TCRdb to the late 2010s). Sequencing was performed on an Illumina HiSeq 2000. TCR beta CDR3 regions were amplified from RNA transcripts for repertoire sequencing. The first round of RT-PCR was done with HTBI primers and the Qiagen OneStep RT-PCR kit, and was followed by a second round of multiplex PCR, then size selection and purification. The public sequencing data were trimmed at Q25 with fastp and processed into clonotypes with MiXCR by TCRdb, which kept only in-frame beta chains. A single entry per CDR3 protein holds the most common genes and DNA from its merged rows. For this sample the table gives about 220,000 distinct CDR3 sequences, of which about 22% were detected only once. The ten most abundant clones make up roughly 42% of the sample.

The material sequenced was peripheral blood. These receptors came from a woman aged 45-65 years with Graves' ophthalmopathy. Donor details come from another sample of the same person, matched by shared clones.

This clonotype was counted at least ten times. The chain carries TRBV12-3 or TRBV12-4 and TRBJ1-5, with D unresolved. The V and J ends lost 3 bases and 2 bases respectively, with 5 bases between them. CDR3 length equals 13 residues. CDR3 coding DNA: TGTGCCAGCAGTTTCTACCGCAATCAGCCCCAGCATTTT. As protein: CASSFYRNQPQHF.

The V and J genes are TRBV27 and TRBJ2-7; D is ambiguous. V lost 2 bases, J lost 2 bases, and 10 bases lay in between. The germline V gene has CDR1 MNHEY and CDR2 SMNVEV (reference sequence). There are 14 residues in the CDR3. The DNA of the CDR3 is TGTGCCAGCAGTTTAAAATTGGGTCCCTACGAGCAGTACTTC. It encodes CASSLKLGPYEQYF.

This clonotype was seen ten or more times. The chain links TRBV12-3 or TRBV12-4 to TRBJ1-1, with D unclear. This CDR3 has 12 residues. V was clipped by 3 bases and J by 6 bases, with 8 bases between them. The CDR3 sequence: CASSFWRAEAFF. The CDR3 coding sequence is TGTGCCAGCAGTTTTTGGCGCGCTGAAGCTTTCTTT.

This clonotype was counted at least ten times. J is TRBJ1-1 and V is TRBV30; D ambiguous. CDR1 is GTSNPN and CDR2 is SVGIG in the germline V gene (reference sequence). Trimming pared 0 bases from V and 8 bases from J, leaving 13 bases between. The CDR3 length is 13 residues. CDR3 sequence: CAWSVPGLSEAFF. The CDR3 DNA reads TGTGCCTGGAGTGTACCGGGGTTATCAGAAGCTTTCTTT.

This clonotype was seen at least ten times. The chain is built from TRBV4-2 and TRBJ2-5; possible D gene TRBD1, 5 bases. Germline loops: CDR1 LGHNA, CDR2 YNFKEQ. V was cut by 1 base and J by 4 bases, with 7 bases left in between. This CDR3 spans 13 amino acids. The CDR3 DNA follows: TGTGCCAGCAGCCAAGGACAGAGAGAGACCCAGTACTTC. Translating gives CASSQGQRETQYF.

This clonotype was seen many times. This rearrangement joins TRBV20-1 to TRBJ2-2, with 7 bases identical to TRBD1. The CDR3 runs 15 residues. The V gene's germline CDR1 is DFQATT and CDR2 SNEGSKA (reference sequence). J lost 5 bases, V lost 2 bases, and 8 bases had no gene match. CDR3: CSARLPGQQTGELFF. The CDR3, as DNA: TGCAGTGCTAGACTTCCGGGACAGCAGACCGGGGAGCTGTTTTTT.

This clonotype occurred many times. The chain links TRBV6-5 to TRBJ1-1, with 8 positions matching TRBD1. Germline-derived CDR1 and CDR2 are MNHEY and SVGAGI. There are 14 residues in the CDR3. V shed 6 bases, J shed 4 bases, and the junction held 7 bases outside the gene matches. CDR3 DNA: TGTGCCAGCAGACTCGGACAGGGAAGCACTGAAGCTTTCTTT. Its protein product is CASRLGQGSTEAFF.

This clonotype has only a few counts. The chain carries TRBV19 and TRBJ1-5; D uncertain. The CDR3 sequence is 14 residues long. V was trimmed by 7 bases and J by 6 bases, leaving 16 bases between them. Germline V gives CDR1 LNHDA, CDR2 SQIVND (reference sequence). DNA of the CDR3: TGTGCCAGTATGACGACTGAGAGTAGTCAGCCCCAGCATTTT. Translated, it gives CASMTTESSQPQHF.

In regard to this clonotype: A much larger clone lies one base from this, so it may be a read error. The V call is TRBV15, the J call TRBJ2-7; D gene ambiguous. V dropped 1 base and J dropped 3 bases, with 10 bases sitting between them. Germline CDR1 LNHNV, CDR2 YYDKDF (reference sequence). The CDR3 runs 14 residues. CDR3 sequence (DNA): TGTGCCACCAGCAGAGCCGCATGGGACTACGAGCAGTACTTC. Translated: CATSRAAWDYEQYF.

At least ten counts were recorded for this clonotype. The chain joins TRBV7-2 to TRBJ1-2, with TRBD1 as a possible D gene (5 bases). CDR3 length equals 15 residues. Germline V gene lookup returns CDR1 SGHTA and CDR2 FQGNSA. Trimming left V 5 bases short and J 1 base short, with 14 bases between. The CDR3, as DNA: TGTGCCAGCAGCGGGGGGGAGGGTTTTAACTATGGCTACACCTTC. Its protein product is CASSGGEGFNYGYTF.

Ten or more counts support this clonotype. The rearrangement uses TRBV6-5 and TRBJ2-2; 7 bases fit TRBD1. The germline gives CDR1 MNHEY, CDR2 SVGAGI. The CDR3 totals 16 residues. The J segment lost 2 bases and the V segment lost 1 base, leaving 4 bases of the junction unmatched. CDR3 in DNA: TGTGCCAGCAGTTACTTCCGGACAGGAAACACCGGGGAGCTGTTTTTT. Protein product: CASSYFRTGNTGELFF.

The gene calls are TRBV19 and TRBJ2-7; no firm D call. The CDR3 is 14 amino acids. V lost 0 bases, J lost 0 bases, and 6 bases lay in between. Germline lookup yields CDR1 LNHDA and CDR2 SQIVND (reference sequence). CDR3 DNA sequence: TGTGCCAGTAGTATAGATCCGGTCTCCTACGAGCAGTACTTC. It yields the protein CASSIDPVSYEQYF.

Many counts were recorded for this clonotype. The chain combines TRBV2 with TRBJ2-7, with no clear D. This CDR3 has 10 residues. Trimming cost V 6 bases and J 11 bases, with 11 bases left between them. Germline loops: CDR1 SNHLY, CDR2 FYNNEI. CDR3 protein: CASRRTVKYF. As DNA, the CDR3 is TGTGCCAGCAGGAGAACGGTAAAGTACTTC. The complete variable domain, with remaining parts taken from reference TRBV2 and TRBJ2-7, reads EPEVTQTPSHQVTQMGQEVILRCVPISNHLYFYWYRQILGQKVEFLVSFYNNEISEKSEIFDDQFSVERPDGSNFTLKIRSTKLEDSAMYFCASRRTVKYFGPGTRLTVT.

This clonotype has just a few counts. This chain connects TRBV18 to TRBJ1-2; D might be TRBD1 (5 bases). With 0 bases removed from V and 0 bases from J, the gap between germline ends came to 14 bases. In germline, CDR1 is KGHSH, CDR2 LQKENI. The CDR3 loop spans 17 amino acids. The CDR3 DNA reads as TGTGCCAGCTCACCACCAGACAGCCCAGTGACTAACTATGGCTACACCTTC. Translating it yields CASSPPDSPVTNYGYTF.

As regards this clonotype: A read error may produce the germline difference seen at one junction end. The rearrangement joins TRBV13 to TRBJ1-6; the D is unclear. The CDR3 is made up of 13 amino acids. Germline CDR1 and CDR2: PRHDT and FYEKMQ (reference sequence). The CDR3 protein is CASGLGMNSPLLF. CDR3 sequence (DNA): TGTGCCAGCGGACTGGGTATGAACTCACCCCTCCTCTTT. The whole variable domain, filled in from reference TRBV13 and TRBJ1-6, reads AAGVIQSPRHLIKEKRETATLKCYPIPRHDTVYWYQQGPGQDPQFLISFYEKMQSDKGSIPDRFSAQQFSDYHSELNMSSLELGDSALYFCASGLGMNSPLLFGNGTRLTVT.

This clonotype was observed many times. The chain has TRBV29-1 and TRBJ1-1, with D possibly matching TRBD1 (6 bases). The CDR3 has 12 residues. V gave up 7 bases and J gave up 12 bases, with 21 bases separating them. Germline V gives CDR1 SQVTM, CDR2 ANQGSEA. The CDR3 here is CSAVPTTGFTFF. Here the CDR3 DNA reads TGCAGCGCTGTACCAACGACAGGTTTCACTTTCTTT.

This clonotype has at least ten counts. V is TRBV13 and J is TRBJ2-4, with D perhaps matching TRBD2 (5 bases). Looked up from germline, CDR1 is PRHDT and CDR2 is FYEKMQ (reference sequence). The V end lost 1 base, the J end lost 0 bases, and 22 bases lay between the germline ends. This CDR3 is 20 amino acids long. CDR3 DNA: TGTGCCAGCAGCTTAGATTGCTCGGGAAGCCCAAGATTAGCCAAAAACATTCAGTACTTC. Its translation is CASSLDCSGSPRLAKNIQYF.

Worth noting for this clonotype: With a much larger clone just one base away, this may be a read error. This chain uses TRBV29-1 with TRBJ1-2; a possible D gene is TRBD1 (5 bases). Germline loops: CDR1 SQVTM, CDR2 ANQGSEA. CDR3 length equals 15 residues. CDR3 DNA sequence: TGCAGCGCCCTGGTAGGACATAACAGACACTATGGCTACGCCTTC. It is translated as CSALVGHNRHYGYAF.

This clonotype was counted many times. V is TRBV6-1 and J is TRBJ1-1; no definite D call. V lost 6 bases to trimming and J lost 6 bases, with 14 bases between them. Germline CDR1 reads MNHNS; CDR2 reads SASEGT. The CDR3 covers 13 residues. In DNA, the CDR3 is TGTGCCAGCAGGGATGGCCCTTGGGCTGAAGCTTTCTTT. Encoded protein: CASRDGPWAEAFF.

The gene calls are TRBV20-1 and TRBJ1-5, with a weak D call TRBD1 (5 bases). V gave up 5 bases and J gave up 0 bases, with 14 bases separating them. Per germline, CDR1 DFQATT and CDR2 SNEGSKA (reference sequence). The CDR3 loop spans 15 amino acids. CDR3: CSALPGGYSNQPQHF. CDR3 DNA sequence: TGCAGTGCTCTCCCGGGGGGATATAGCAATCAGCCCCAGCATTTT.

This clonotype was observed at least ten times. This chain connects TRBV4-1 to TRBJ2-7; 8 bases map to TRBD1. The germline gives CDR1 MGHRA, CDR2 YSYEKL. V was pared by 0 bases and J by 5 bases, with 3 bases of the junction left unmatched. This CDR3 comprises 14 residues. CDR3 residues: CASSQEAGGHEQYF. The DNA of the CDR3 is TGCGCCAGCAGCCAAGAGGCAGGGGGCCACGAGCAGTACTTC.

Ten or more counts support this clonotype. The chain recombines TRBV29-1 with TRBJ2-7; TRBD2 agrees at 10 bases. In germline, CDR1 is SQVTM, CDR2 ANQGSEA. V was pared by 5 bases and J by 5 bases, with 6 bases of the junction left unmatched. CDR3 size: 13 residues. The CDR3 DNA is TGCAGCGTTTCTAGCGGGAGTGACGACGAGCAGTACTTC. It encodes CSVSSGSDDEQYF.

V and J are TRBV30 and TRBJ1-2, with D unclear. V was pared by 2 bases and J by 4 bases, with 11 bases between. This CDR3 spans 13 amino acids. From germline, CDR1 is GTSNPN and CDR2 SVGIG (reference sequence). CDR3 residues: CAWSPSEGYGYTF. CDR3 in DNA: TGTGCCTGGAGTCCCTCTGAAGGCTATGGCTACACCTTC.

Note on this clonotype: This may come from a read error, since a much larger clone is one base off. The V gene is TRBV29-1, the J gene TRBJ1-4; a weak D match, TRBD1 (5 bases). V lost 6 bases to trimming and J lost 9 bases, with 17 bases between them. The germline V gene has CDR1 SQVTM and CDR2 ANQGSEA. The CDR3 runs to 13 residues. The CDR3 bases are TGCAGCGTGGGGGTGGGACTGGGAAAAAAACTGTTTTTT. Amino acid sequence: CSVGVGLGKKLFF.

CDR3 residues: CASSSQVGQGTTGELFF. CDR3 nucleotides: TGCGCCAGCAGCTCCCAGGTGGGACAGGGGACCACCGGGGAGCTGTTTTTT. The rearrangement joins TRBV5-1 to TRBJ2-2, with TRBD1 matching 10 bases. The ends lost 3 bases at V and 4 bases at J; junction bases unmatched: 9. CDR3 length: 17 residues. Germline V gene sequence: CDR1 SGHRS, CDR2 YFSETQ.

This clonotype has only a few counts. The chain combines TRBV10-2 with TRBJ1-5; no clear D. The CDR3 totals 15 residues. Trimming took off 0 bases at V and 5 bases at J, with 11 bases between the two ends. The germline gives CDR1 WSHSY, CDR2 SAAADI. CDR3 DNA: TGCGCCAGCAGTGAGTCGTACAGCGGATATCAGCCCCAGCATTTT. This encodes CASSESYSGYQPQHF.